These 22 T cell receptor beta chains were all obtained from the same sample, sequenced in a study of blood T cell repertoires in COVID-19. Measured with immunoSEQ multiplex PCR; TCRdb has only the in-frame clones, and not every one. The sample contains about 61,000 clones, around four fifths of which appear only once. Material for sequencing was peripheral blood. The receptors were gathered from a woman aged 65 to 85 with acute or convalescent COVID-19.

The V gene is TRBV6-5, the J gene TRBJ2-1; the match to TRBD2 covers 9 bases. The germline gives CDR1 MNHEY, CDR2 SVGAGI. With V trimmed by 6 bases and J by 5 bases, 5 bases remained unmatched. The CDR3 runs 14 residues. In DNA form, the CDR3 reads TGTGCCAGCAGCCCGGGACTAGCCAACAATGAGCAGTTCTTC. Protein: CASSPGLANNEQFF.

This sequence joins TRBV29-1 and TRBJ1-5; the D gene is possibly TRBD1 (6 bases). Germline V lookup: CDR1 SQVTM, CDR2 ANQGSEA. This CDR3 contains 14 residues. Trimming left V 6 bases short and J 0 bases short, with 12 bases between. The CDR3 loop reads CSVLTGYSNQPQHF. The CDR3 DNA sequence: TGCAGCGTCCTGACAGGATATAGCAATCAGCCCCAGCATTTT.

The chain has TRBV4-1 and TRBJ2-5, with D tentatively TRBD2 (6 bases). This CDR3 has 15 amino acids. The V end lost 1 base, the J end lost 1 base, and 10 bases lay between the germline ends. Germline CDR1 is MGHRA and CDR2 is YSYEKL. The CDR3 DNA reads as TGCGCCAGCAGCCAAGTGACTAGAAGCCAAGAGACCCAGTACTTC. This encodes CASSQVTRSQETQYF.

V and J are TRBV5-1 and TRBJ2-3; D gene uncertain. Germline V gene lookup returns CDR1 SGHRS and CDR2 YFSETQ. CDR3 length: 13 residues. Trimming removed 4 bases at V and 0 bases at J, with 6 bases between. The CDR3 DNA is TGCGCCAGCAGCCTGACTAGCACAGATACGCAGTATTTT. Protein: CASSLTSTDTQYF.

The CDR3 protein is CASSLGRSLSDPDTQYF. The CDR3 bases are TGTGCCAGCAGCTTAGGCCGGAGTCTGAGCGACCCAGATACGCAGTATTTT. V gene TRBV11-2 combines with J gene TRBJ2-3; D gene ambiguous. V lost 1 base and J lost 4, with 18 bases in between. Germline CDR1 and CDR2: SGHAT and FQNNGV. This CDR3 comprises 17 residues. The full variable domain, rest sourced from reference TRBV11-2 and TRBJ2-3, is EAGVAQSPRYKIIEKRQSVAFWCNPISGHATLYWYQQILGQGPKLLIQFQNNGVVDDSQLPKDRFSAERLKGVDSTLKIQPAKLEDSAVYLCASSLGRSLSDPDTQYFGPGTRLTVL.

V and J are TRBV9 and TRBJ1-3, with TRBD1 as a possible D gene (5 bases). Germline CDR1 and CDR2: SGDLS and YYNGEE. V lost 0 bases, J lost 0 bases, and 7 bases lay in between. The CDR3 sequence is 15 residues long. CDR3 sequence: CASSVGQLSGNTIYF. The CDR3 DNA sequence: TGTGCCAGCAGCGTAGGACAGCTCTCTGGAAACACCATATATTTT.

The CDR3 protein is CASSRHNTEAFF. CDR3 nucleotide sequence: TGTGCCAGCAGCAGACACAACACTGAAGCTTTCTTT. The chain recombines TRBV7-9 with TRBJ1-1; D gene unclear. The CDR3 is 12 amino acids. The germline gives CDR1 SEHNR, CDR2 FQNEAQ (reference sequence). Trimming took 5 bases from V and 2 from J, leaving 6 bases between them.

The rearrangement joins TRBV25-1 to TRBJ2-4, with 9 bases fitting TRBD2. The junction had 8 bases not matched to a gene; V was cut back by 2 bases and J by 0 bases. This CDR3 has 18 residues. From germline, CDR1 is MGHDK and CDR2 SYGVNS. This CDR3 is CASSERASGARAKNIQYF. In DNA, the CDR3 is TGTGCCAGCAGTGAAAGGGCTAGCGGGGCTCGAGCCAAAAACATTCAGTACTTC. The full variable domain, rest sourced from reference TRBV25-1 and TRBJ2-4, is EADIYQTPRYLVIGTGKKITLECSQTMGHDKMYWYQQDPGMELHLIHYSYGVNSTEKGDLSSESTVSRIRTEHFPLTLESARPSHTSQYLCASSERASGARAKNIQYFGAGTRLSVL.

This clone was detected a few times. V and J are TRBV5-4 and TRBJ2-2; D is perhaps TRBD1 (5 bases). Trimming took off 0 bases at V and 4 bases at J, with 10 bases between the two ends. Germline V CDR1 and CDR2: SGHNT, YYREEE (reference sequence). The CDR3 runs 15 residues. The CDR3 spells CASSLVGASTGELFF. DNA of the CDR3: TGTGCCAGCAGCTTGGTTGGGGCGAGCACCGGGGAGCTGTTTTTT.

V gene TRBV5-4 combines with J gene TRBJ1-4, with 8 positions matching TRBD1. Trimming took 0 bases from V and 8 from J; bases not matched to a gene: 6. Germline loops: CDR1 SGHNT, CDR2 YYREEE (reference sequence). This CDR3 has 15 residues. Here the CDR3 DNA reads TGTGCCAGCAGCTTGGGGACAGGGAGGAGAGAAAAACTGTTTTTT. This codes for CASSLGTGRREKLFF.

This chain uses TRBV19 with TRBJ2-5; 8 bases are a match to TRBD2. Trimming at V came to 3 bases and at J to 6 bases, leaving 6 bases not matched to a gene. This CDR3 comprises 14 residues. Germline assignment: CDR1 LNHDA and CDR2 SQIVND (reference sequence). The CDR3 here is CASSIFTSGKTQYF. CDR3 in DNA: TGTGCCAGTAGTATTTTTACTAGCGGAAAGACCCAGTACTTC.

This sequence joins TRBV5-1 and TRBJ2-5, with 8 bases identical to TRBD2. The CDR3 consists of 15 residues. Germline loops: CDR1 SGHRS, CDR2 YFSETQ. V lost 1 base, J lost 2 bases, and 4 bases stayed unmatched. CDR3 in amino acids: CASSLNSGAQETQYF. For the CDR3, the DNA is TGCGCCAGCAGCTTGAATAGCGGGGCACAAGAGACCCAGTACTTC.

A few counts support this clone. V gene TRBV7-2 combines with J gene TRBJ2-5; 7 nucleotides align to TRBD2. Germline assignment: CDR1 SGHTA and CDR2 FQGNSA. V lost 1 base, J lost 5 bases, and 4 bases stayed unmatched. The CDR3 contains 14 residues. In DNA form, the CDR3 reads TGTGCCAGCAGCTTAGGGCTAGCGGTCGAGACCCAGTACTTC. Amino acid sequence: CASSLGLAVETQYF.

This clone was seen only once. The rearrangement joins TRBV30 to TRBJ1-3; D not resolved. CDR3 length: 16 residues. Deletions cut 4 bases from V and 4 bases from J, with 20 bases between. Germline loops: CDR1 GTSNPN, CDR2 SVGIG (reference sequence). The CDR3 loop is CAWTPPRIRQGNTIYF. CDR3 in DNA: TGTGCCTGGACCCCACCGCGGATCCGCCAAGGAAACACCATATATTTT.

This chain joins TRBV10-1 and TRBJ2-6, with 7 bases fitting TRBD1. J lost 1 base, V lost 5 bases, and 2 bases had no gene match. Germline V CDR1 and CDR2: WNHNN, SYGVQD (reference sequence). The length of the CDR3 is 15 residues. The CDR3 sequence is CASSPTGSGANVLTF. The CDR3 nucleotides are TGCGCCAGCAGTCCGACAGGGTCTGGGGCCAACGTCCTGACTTTC.

The genes are TRBV29-1 and TRBJ1-2; 9 bases line up with TRBD1. Germline V gene data show CDR1 as SQVTM and CDR2 as ANQGSEA. The ends lost 7 bases at V and 8 bases at J; junction bases unmatched: 8. The CDR3 sequence is 12 residues long. As DNA, the CDR3 is TGCAGCGGTGAGACAGGGGGTCAAGGCTACACCTTC. Translated: CSGETGGQGYTF.

V and J are TRBV5-1 and TRBJ2-7, with D unclear. This CDR3 spans 12 amino acids. Germline V lookup: CDR1 SGHRS, CDR2 YFSETQ. Deletions cut 4 bases from V and 7 bases from J, with 12 bases between. The CDR3 DNA is TGCGCCAGCAGCCTAACCTCCTCGGAGCAGTACTTC. Residues: CASSLTSSEQYF.

The chain is built from TRBV6-1 and TRBJ1-6; tentative D call: TRBD1 (6 bases). The CDR3 contains 15 residues. The V and J ends lost 0 bases and 10 bases respectively, with 13 bases between them. From germline, CDR1 is MNHNS and CDR2 SASEGT. The CDR3 reads CASSEAGRGGSPLHF. The DNA for the CDR3 is TGTGCCAGCAGTGAAGCGGGCAGGGGCGGCTCACCCCTCCACTTT.

The chain uses TRBV28 and TRBJ1-1, with 8 bases that match TRBD1. CDR1 is MDHEN and CDR2 is SYDVKM in the germline V gene. V lost 6 bases to trimming and J lost 5 bases; unmatched junction nucleotides: 5. CDR3 size: 13 residues. In DNA form, the CDR3 reads TGTGCCAGCAGGCCACAGGGGGGAACTGAAGCTTTCTTT. Protein sequence: CASRPQGGTEAFF.

The table lists this clone with a few counts. This chain joins TRBV21-1 and TRBJ1-2; TRBD1, as called in the table, went unchecked against the DNA. TRBV21-1 is a listed pseudogene. The CDR3 runs to 15 residues. DNA of the CDR3: TGTGCCAGCCCCTACGGGGCAGGGGCCTCCTATGGCTACACCTTC. As protein: CASPYGAGASYGYTF.

V and J are TRBV24-1 and TRBJ2-5; 11 bases are a match to TRBD1. The J segment lost 5 bases and the V segment lost 4 bases, leaving 8 bases of the junction unmatched. This CDR3 comprises 16 residues. Germline lookup yields CDR1 KGHDR and CDR2 SFDVKD. Written as DNA, the CDR3 is TGTGCCACCAGTGACGACCGGACAGGGGGCAGGGAGACCCAGTACTTC. Translated, it gives CATSDDRTGGRETQYF.

V is TRBV7-8 and J is TRBJ2-1; 13 bases map to TRBD2. With V trimmed by 1 base and J by 0 bases, 6 bases remained unmatched. The germline V gene has CDR1 SGHVS and CDR2 FQNEAQ. The CDR3 totals 19 residues. CDR3 amino acids: CASSLGGLAGVVSYNEQFF. In DNA form, the CDR3 reads TGTGCCAGCAGCTTAGGTGGACTAGCGGGGGTTGTCTCCTACAATGAGCAGTTCTTC.